The clone carrying this T cell receptor beta chain appeared a few times. What it recognizes is unknown. A universal primer site was incorporated via template switching, and the cDNA contained unique molecular identifiers. TCRdb reanalysed the 5' RACE reads using MiXCR and keeps one entry per CDR3 protein. This table holds around 550,000 distinct CDR3 sequences, 15% found once. This record belongs to a study of identical twins. Study-level results: With abundant cord blood beta clonotypes, insertions were fewer; memory repertoires showed no such pattern.

Germline assignment: CDR1 SGHRS and CDR2 YFSETQ. J gave up 5 bases and V 0 bases, and 10 bases lay outside the gene matches. This CDR3 contains 17 residues. Healthy Caucasians supplied all donations. This sample was also put to use in a study of yellow fever vaccine responses in identical twins. That source reports: Twin vaccine T cell responses reportedly seemed partly convergent, partly personalized.

This chain links TRBV5-1 with TRBJ2-5; 10 bases line up with TRBD1. This receptor was identified in a woman aged 18-29 years in good health. The sample comprised CD4+ T cells sorted from blood. In DNA form, the CDR3 reads TGCGCCAGCAGCTTGGGATGGGGACAGGGGATGGTGGAGACCCAGTACTTC. This translates into CASSLGWGQGMVETQYF.